Shown below are 10 T cell receptor beta chains from a single sample sequenced in a study of T cells in localized non-small cell lung cancer. Profiled with immunoSEQ multiplex PCR; TCRdb holds only in-frame clones, not every one. The table records some 85,000 clones, about 78% of them present only once. This specimen was PBMCs, taken before any cancer treatment. These TCRs come from a man aged 35-75 years with stage II squamous cell lung carcinoma.

The V gene is TRBV27, the J gene TRBJ2-7, with a tentative D call TRBD2 (5 bases). The CDR3 is 11 amino acids. Trimming shortened V by 8 bases and J by 4 bases, and 9 bases separated the two germline ends. The germline gives CDR1 MNHEY, CDR2 SMNVEV (reference sequence). This chain's CDR3 is CASSSRYEQYF. The CDR3 DNA is TGTGCCAGCTCTAGCCGTTACGAGCAGTACTTC.

This chain joins TRBV6-5 and TRBJ2-5; the D is unclear. Trimming removed 8 bases at V and 5 bases at J, with 15 bases between. CDR3 length equals 13 residues. Germline V gene data show CDR1 as MNHEY and CDR2 as SVGAGI. For the CDR3, the DNA is TGTGCCAGCTCCCTCGAGGCCGGGGAGACCCAGTACTTC. Translation gives CASSLEAGETQYF.

V usage is TRBV30 and J usage is TRBJ1-1; 7 positions match TRBD1. The CDR3 contains 15 residues. The trim removed 3 bases at V and 0 bases at J, leaving 7 bases unmatched. Germline V gene lookup returns CDR1 GTSNPN and CDR2 SVGIG (reference sequence). CDR3: CAWSPRGQMNTEAFF. The DNA of the CDR3 is TGTGCCTGGAGCCCCCGGGGACAGATGAACACTGAAGCTTTCTTT.

This clone was counted only a few times. This chain joins TRBV5-1 and TRBJ2-3; D might be TRBD1 (6 bases). CDR1 is SGHRS, CDR2 YFSETQ, per germline. The V and J ends lost 4 bases and 14 bases respectively, with 23 bases between them. CDR3 size: 14 residues. CDR3: CASSAKSGQIGGYF. The CDR3 bases are TGCGCCAGCAGCGCCAAATCAGGACAGATTGGAGGGTATTTT.

This clone was counted once. The V and J genes are TRBV18 and TRBJ2-5; 7 positions match TRBD1. The CDR3 length is 13 residues. V lost 4 bases and J lost 1; bases outside the gene matches: 0. The germline V gene has CDR1 KGHSH and CDR2 LQKENI. Here the CDR3 DNA reads TGTGCCAGCTCACGGGACAGCCAAGAGACCCAGTACTTC. Translated, it gives CASSRDSQETQYF.

The gene calls are TRBV4-3 and TRBJ2-1; 7 nucleotides match TRBD2. Germline assignment: CDR1 LGHNA and CDR2 YSLEER. Losses at the gene ends were 0 bases for V and 9 bases for J; bases not matched to a gene: 5. The CDR3 extends over 14 amino acids. Here the CDR3 reads CASSQDSGGGEQFF. The CDR3 nucleotides read TGCGCCAGCAGCCAAGATTCGGGAGGTGGTGAGCAGTTCTTC.

V and J are TRBV6-6 and TRBJ2-2, with unresolved D. The CDR3 length is 12 residues. The V end was cut by 1 base, the J end by 7 bases, with 4 bases between. The germline gives CDR1 MNHNY, CDR2 SVGAGI (reference sequence). As DNA, the CDR3 is TGTGCCAGCAGTTACTTGGTCGGGGAGCTGTTTTTT. This gives the protein CASSYLVGELFF.

In this sample, this clone turned up once. The rearrangement links TRBV19 to TRBJ1-2, with 7 bases identical to TRBD1. Trimming took 7 bases from V and 3 from J; bases not matched to a gene: 11. The germline CDR1 and CDR2 sequences are LNHDA and SQIVND (reference sequence). The CDR3 loop spans 15 amino acids. The CDR3 DNA sequence: TGTGCCAGTAATAAAAACAGGGGTGGTGACTATGGCTACACCTTC. Translation: CASNKNRGGDYGYTF.

The V and J genes are TRBV7-9 and TRBJ1-1; D is uncertain. Trimming stripped 5 bases from V and 5 bases from J, with 18 bases between. Germline V gene data show CDR1 as SEHNR and CDR2 as FQNEAQ (reference sequence). This CDR3 contains 15 residues. In DNA, the CDR3 is TGTGCCAGCAGCCCGAAGGTTAGGGTAGGGACTGAAGCTTTCTTT. Its translation is CASSPKVRVGTEAFF. Looking up the rest from reference TRBV7-9 and TRBJ1-1 gives the full variable domain: DTGVSQNPRHKITKRGQNVTFRCDPISEHNRLYWYRQTLGQGPEFLTYFQNEAQLEKSRLLSDRFSAERPKGSFSTLEIQRTEQGDSAMYLCASSPKVRVGTEAFFGQGTRLTVV.

This clone was observed a handful of times. This chain uses TRBV6-6 with TRBJ1-1; D gene unclear. Germline V gene data show CDR1 as MNHNY and CDR2 as SVGAGI (reference sequence). The CDR3 runs to 11 residues. The V end was cut by 6 bases, the J end by 7 bases, with 9 bases between. The CDR3, as DNA: TGTGCCAGCAGGCACCGGGTTGAAGCTTTCTTT. The encoded protein is CASRHRVEAFF.